In this sample, the clone carrying this TCR beta chain turned up once. The antigen is unknown. This entry is derived from a study of cytomegalovirus exposure and HLA in healthy donors. Study summary: Genotyping showed roughly 76% of over 350 donors falling in the Caucasian-associated ancestry cluster.

Donors likely had unrecorded immune exposures despite being nominally healthy when sampled. Notes on the study in general: TCR beta chains numbering roughly 150 were designated cytomegalovirus-associated. Relative to equally common others, HLA-associated TCR beta chains showed greater clonal expansion in a later analysis.

The CDR3 covers 13 residues. Germline V gene sequence: CDR1 SGHRS, CDR2 YFSETQ. The J segment lost 4 bases and the V segment lost 3 bases, leaving 3 bases of the junction unmatched. A multiplex PCR was run with 60 Vbeta primers and 13 Jbeta primers. The assay was immunoSEQ multiplex PCR, and TCRdb's table has in-frame clones only and misses some. The data show some 120,000 clones, approximately 80% seen once. The TCR originated in a man in his forties or fifties in good health and CMV-seronegative. The chain carries TRBV5-1 and TRBJ1-2, with 7 nucleotides matching TRBD1. The sequencing input was PBMCs. The CDR3 loop reads CASSSGQSYGYTF. For the CDR3, the DNA is TGCGCCAGCAGCTCGGGACAGTCCTATGGCTACACCTTC.